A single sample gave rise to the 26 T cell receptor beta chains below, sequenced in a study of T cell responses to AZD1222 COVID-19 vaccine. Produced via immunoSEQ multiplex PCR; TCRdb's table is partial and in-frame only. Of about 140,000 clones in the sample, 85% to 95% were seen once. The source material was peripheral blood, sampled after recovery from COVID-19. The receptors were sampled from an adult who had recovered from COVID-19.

CDR3 sequence reads: CALAGVTDTQYF. The CDR3, as DNA: TGTGCCTTAGCGGGAGTTACAGATACGCAGTATTTT. The V gene is TRBV30, the J gene TRBJ2-3, with 9 bases lining up with TRBD2. Unmatched junction bases numbered 2, after V lost 7 bases and J lost 3 bases. Germline CDR1 reads GTSNPN; CDR2 reads SVGIG (reference sequence). The CDR3 consists of 12 residues.

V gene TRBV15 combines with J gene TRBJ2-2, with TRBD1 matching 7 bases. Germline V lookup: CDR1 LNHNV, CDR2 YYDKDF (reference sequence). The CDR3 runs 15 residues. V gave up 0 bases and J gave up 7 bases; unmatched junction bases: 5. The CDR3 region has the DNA TGTGCCACCAGCAGAGATACAGGGGAAGTCGGGGAGCTGTTTTTT. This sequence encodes CATSRDTGEVGELFF.

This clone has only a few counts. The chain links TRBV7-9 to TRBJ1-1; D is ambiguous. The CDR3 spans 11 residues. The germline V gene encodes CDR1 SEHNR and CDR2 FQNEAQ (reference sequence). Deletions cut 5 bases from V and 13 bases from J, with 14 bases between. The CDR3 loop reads CASSARLKDFF. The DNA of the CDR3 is TGTGCCAGCAGCGCCCGCCTGAAGGATTTCTTT.

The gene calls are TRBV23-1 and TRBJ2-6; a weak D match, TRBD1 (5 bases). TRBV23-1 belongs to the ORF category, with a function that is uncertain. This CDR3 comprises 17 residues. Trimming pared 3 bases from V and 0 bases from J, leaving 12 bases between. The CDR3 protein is CASSQQTENSGANVLTF. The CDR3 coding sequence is TGCGCCAGCAGTCAGCAGACAGAAAACTCTGGGGCCAACGTCCTGACTTTC.

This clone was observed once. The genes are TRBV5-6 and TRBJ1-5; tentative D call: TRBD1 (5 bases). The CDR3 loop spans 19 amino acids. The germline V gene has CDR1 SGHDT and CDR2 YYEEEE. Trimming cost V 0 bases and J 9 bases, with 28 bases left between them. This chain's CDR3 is CASSLASRWGRVAGGPQHF. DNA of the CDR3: TGTGCCAGCAGCTTGGCTAGCAGGTGGGGCAGGGTGGCGGGTGGGCCCCAGCATTTT.

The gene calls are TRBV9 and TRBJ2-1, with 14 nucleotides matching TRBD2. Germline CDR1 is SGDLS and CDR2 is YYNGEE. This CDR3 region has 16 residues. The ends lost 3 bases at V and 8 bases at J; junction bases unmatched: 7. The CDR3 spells CASSAQPGLAGDEQFF. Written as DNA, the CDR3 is TGTGCCAGCAGCGCTCAACCGGGACTAGCGGGGGATGAGCAGTTCTTC.

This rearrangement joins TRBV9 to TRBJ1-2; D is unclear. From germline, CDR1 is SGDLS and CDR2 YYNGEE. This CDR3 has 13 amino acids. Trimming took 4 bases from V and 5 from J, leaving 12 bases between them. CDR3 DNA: TGTGCCAGCAGCTTCGACGGAATTTATGGCTACACCTTC. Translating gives CASSFDGIYGYTF.

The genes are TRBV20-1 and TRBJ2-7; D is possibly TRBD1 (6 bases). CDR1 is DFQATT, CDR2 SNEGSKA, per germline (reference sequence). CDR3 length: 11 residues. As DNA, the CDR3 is TGCAGCCAACAGGGCGAGAGCGAGCAGTACTTC. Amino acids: CSQQGESEQYF.

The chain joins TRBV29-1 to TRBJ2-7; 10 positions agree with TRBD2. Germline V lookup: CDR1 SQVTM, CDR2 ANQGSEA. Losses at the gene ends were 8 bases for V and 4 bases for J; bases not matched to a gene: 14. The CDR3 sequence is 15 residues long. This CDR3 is CSPEGDSGRYYEQYF. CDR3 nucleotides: TGCAGCCCTGAGGGGGATAGCGGGAGGTATTACGAGCAGTACTTC.

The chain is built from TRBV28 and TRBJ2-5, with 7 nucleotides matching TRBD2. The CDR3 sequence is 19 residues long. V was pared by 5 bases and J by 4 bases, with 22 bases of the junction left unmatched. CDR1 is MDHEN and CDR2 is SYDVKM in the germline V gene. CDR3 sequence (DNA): TGTGCCAGCAGTCCTGGAGGGTGGGTCAGGCGGGAGAGGAGAGAGACCCAGTACTTC. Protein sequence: CASSPGGWVRRERRETQYF.

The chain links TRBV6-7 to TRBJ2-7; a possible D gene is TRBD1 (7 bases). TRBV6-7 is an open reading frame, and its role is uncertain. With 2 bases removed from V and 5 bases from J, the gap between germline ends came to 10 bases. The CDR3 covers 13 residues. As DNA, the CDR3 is TGTGCCAGCAGTTACGTCAGGGGGGACGAGCAGTACTTC. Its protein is CASSYVRGDEQYF.

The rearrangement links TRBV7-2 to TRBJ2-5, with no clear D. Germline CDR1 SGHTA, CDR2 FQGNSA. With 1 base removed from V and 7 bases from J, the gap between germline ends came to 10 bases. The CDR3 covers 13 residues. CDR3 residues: CASSLERLGTQYF. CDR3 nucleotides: TGTGCCAGCAGCTTAGAACGTCTGGGGACCCAGTACTTC.

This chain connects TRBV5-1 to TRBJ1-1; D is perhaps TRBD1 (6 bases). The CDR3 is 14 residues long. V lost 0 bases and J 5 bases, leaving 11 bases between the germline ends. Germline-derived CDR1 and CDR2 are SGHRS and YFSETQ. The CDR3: CASSLGAGETEAFF. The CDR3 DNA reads TGCGCCAGCAGCTTGGGGGCAGGGGAAACTGAAGCTTTCTTT.

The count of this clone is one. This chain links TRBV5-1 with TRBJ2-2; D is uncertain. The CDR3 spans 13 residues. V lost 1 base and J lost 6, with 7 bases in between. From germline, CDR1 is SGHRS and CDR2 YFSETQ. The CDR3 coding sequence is TGCGCCAGCAGCTTGTCTTTACCCGGGGAGCTGTTTTTT. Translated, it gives CASSLSLPGELFF.

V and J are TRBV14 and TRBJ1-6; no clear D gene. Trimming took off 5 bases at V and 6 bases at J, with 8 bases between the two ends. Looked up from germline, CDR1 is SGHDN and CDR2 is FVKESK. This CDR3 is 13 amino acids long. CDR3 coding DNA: TGTGCCAGCAGCACCTCCGGTAATTCACCCCTCCACTTT. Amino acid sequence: CASSTSGNSPLHF.

CDR3 in amino acids: CASRRGVGTDTQYF. CDR3 DNA sequence: TGTGCCAGCCGTCGGGGTGTTGGGACAGATACGCAGTATTTT. The chain recombines TRBV11-2 with TRBJ2-3; a possible D gene is TRBD2 (5 bases). This CDR3 is 14 amino acids long. The V gene lost 8 bases and the J gene lost 3 bases, with 15 bases spanning the gap. The germline gives CDR1 SGHAT, CDR2 FQNNGV.

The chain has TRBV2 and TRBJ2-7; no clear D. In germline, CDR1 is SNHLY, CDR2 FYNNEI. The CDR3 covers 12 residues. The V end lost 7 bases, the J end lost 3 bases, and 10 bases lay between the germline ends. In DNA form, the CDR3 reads TGTGCCAGCACCGGGCAGCTCTACGAGCAGTACTTC. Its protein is CASTGQLYEQYF.

CDR3 in amino acids: CASSQDVGYEQYF. The CDR3 bases are TGCGCCAGCAGCCAAGATGTGGGCTACGAGCAGTACTTC. The chain has TRBV4-1 and TRBJ2-7; D not certain. Germline V gene sequence: CDR1 MGHRA, CDR2 YSYEKL. The CDR3 totals 13 residues. V gave up 0 bases and J gave up 3 bases, with 6 bases separating them.

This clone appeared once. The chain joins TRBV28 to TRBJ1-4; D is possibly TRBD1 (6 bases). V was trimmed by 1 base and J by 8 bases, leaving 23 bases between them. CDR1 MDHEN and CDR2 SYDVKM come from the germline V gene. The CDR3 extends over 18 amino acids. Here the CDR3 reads CASSLLSHGGQGGEKLFF. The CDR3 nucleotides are TGTGCCAGCAGTTTATTGTCCCACGGGGGGCAGGGAGGGGAAAAACTGTTTTTT.

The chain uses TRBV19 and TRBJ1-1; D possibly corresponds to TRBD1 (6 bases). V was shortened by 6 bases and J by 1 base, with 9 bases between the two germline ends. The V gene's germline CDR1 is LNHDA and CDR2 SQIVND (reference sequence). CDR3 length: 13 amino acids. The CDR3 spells CASSKGQNTEAFF. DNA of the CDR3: TGTGCCAGTAGCAAGGGACAGAACACTGAAGCTTTCTTT.

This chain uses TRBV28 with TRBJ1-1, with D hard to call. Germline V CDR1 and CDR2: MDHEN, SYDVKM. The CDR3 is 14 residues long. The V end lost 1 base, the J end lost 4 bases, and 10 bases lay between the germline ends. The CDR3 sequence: CASSLLSLSTEAFF. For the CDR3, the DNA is TGTGCCAGCAGTTTATTGAGTCTGAGCACTGAAGCTTTCTTT.

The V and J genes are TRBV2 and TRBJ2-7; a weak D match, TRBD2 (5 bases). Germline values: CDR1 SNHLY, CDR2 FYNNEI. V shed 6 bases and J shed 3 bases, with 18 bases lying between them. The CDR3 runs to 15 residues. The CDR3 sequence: CASRWTAFLDYEQYF. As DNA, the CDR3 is TGTGCCAGCAGATGGACTGCTTTCCTCGACTACGAGCAGTACTTC.

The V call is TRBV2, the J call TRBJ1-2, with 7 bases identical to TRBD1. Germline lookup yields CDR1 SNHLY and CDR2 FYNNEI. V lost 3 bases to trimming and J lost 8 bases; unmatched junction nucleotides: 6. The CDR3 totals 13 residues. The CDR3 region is CASSERDRDGYTF. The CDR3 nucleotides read TGTGCCAGCAGTGAGCGAGACAGGGACGGCTACACCTTC.

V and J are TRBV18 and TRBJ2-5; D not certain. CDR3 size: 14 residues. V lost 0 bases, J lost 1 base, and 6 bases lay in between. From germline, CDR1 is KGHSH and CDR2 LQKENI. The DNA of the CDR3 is TGTGCCAGCTCACCACCTGGCCGCCAAGAGACCCAGTACTTC. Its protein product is CASSPPGRQETQYF.

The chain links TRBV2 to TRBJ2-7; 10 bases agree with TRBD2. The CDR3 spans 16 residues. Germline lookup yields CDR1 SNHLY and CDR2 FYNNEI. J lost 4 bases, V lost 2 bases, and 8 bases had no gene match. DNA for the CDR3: TGTGCCAGCAGTGAAAGGAGGACTAGCGGAGGGTACGAGCAGTACTTC. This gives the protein CASSERRTSGGYEQYF.

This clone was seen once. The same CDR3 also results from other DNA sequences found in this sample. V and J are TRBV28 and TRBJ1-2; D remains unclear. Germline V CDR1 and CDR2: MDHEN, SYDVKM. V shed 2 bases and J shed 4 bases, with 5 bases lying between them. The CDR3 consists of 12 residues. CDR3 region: CASSLGLYGYTF. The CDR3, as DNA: TGTGCCAGCAGTTTAGGGCTCTATGGCTACACCTTC.